This note documents a single T cell receptor (beta chain) sequence. This sample is drawn from a study of blood T cell repertoires in COVID-19. About the research overall: In each case, the material was cDNA or gDNA derived from T cells, B-cell-depleted T cells, or PBMCs.

As processed by the authors: Reference gene primer amplification gave estimated nucleated cell counts. Assay used: immunoSEQ multiplex PCR; TCRdb lists only in-frame clones, some missing. V and J calls and clone size follow that table, whereas D and trimming were derived from the DNA. The sample contains about 140,000 clones, 86% of which appear only once. Germline loops: CDR1 MDHEN, CDR2 SYDVKM. The CDR3 runs to 16 residues. V trimming: 3 bases; J trimming: 6 bases; junction bases outside the gene matches: 8. The source material was peripheral blood. The V and J genes are TRBV28 and TRBJ2-2, with TRBD2 matching over 9 bases. The sequence derives from a woman between 55 and 75 years old with acute or convalescent COVID-19. CDR3 protein: CASSFQRGARAGELFF. The CDR3 bases are TGTGCCAGCAGTTTCCAGCGGGGGGCCCGGGCCGGGGAGCTGTTTTTT.